This TCR beta chain was documented in a study of T cells in Graves' hyperthyroidism and ophthalmopathy (dated by TCRdb to the late 2010s). Regarding the complete study: Peripheral blood was sampled at the time of initial diagnosis, prior to any treatment. TCR Vbeta CDR3 sequencing of roughly 140 peripheral blood samples (around 45 ophthalmopathy, 75 or so hyperthyroidism and around 17 progressor patients) is reported in the paper. Once sampling was done, hyperthyroidism patients were given methimazole at a starting dose of 30 mg daily, whereas ophthalmopathy patients were given high-dose intravenous methylprednisolone. A discovery cohort of approximately 97 patients, approximately 45 with Graves' ophthalmopathy and 55 to 65 with stable Graves' hyperthyroidism, was used to find distinguishing TCR V-J signatures. Thyroid tissue and blood T-cell repertoires from six Graves' hyperthyroidism patients were also compared in the study. For training and testing, the approximately 92 patients in the discovery cohort were randomly divided in a 7:3 ratio. Prospective prediction of ophthalmopathy was tested in an independent validation cohort of approximately 18 hyperthyroidism patients and 17 patients who later progressed to ophthalmopathy. Results and caveats for the whole study, not just this receptor: A 13 V-J signature model separated ophthalmopathy from stable hyperthyroidism, with roughly 88% sensitivity and roughly 82% specificity in cross-validation and 80%/75% in testing. No statistical method was used to set the sample size in advance, and investigators knew the group allocation. In validation, the model predicted progression to ophthalmopathy with 55% to 71% sensitivity and less than 80% specificity, a median of about 6 months before onset. Most expanded thyroid clonotypes (frequency above 0.001) were also found in blood, which suggests that blood repertoires may mirror thyroid immune responses.

The TCR beta CDR3 regions were amplified from RNA transcripts. A first-round RT-PCR of the TCR CDR3 used the HTBI primer set with the Qiagen OneStep RT-PCR kit. A second multiplex PCR round built the libraries, followed by size selection and purification. Sequencing of the libraries was done on an Illumina HiSeq2000 using paired-end 100 bp reads. The source study handled its data this way. SOAPnuke was used to process the raw data, with reads discarded if the reads contained adapters or uncalled bases, had a mean Phred below 15, or lacked an exact constant-primer or identifier match. COPE v1.2.5 was used to merge the high-quality paired reads, and each unique nucleotide sequence was defined as a clonotype. Clonotypes were aligned to IMGT TRBV, TRBD and TRBJ reference segments using MiTCR v1.1. Only V-J combinations with frequency above 0.0001, covering about 99% of repertoires, were analysed. The TCS score was defined as the ratio of F50 (clonal expansion) to E x V (chaos), calculated using BLOSUM62-based TCRdist between CDR3 peptides within each V-J. Welch's t-statistics and random forest reduced fewer than 550 V-J features to around 14, which were used in a naive Bayes classifier (R e1071). TCRdb handled the public reads itself, with Q25 trimming in fastp and clone calling in MiXCR, and kept productive beta chains. All rows with the same CDR3 protein become a single entry with the most common DNA and genes. The V and J calls and clone size come from TCRdb's table, not from the authors' own analysis. This sample is represented by about 400,000 distinct CDR3 sequences; less than 20% of them were singletons. The biggest ten clones account for roughly 25% of the sample.

This clonotype was seen repeatedly, ten times or more. No antigen is known for it. No base-level quality is on record; no much larger clone is a single base apart. Hyperthyroidism patients were aged 18 to 65 years and newly diagnosed, with disease duration of less than 2 months. Exclusion was applied to patients with uncontrolled infections, other autoimmune diseases, pregnancy or lactation. Diagnoses were established on the basis of clinical symptoms, serum thyroxine and TRAb, thyroid ultrasound, and orbital computed tomography. Blood from progressor patients was collected at the time of first diagnosis with hyperthyroidism, before any ophthalmopathy symptoms had appeared. PBMCs were isolated from approximately 10 ml of fresh peripheral blood by Ficoll-Paque density gradient centrifugation. Progressor patients were initially diagnosed with Graves' hyperthyroidism and developed ophthalmopathy during follow-up. Total RNA was extracted using Trizol reagent, and RNA quality was assessed on an Agilent 2100 Bioanalyzer.

The cysteine opens and the phenylalanine closes a CDR3 of 22 amino acids. Just the 66-base CDR3 DNA is kept, in frame starting at base 1. V lost 2 bases and J lost 0 bases; the stretch between them is 29 bases long. CDR1 and CDR2, looked up from the germline V gene (reference sequence), are LGHDT and YNNKEL. Sequencing was done on a sample of blood. The receptor chain draws on TRBV3-1 and TRBJ2-1; 5 matching bases give a weak D call of TRBD2. This sequence originates from a woman under 30 with Graves' hyperthyroidism that later progressed to Graves' ophthalmopathy. The nucleotide sequence is TGTGCCAGCAGCCAAAAGGTAGGAATAGCGTACCCGAGGGTAGGCTCCTACAATGAGCAGTTCTTC. Its protein product is CASSQKVGIAYPRVGSYNEQFF.